Presented here are 32 T cell receptor beta chains from one specimen sequenced in a study of blood T cell repertoires in COVID-19. Measured with immunoSEQ multiplex PCR; TCRdb has only the in-frame clones, and not every one. Of 200,000 to 250,000 clones detected, 82% appear once; the ten largest clones hold about 4.8%. Sample: peripheral blood. The source is a woman aged 65 to 85 with COVID-19, enrolled during active disease.

The rearrangement joins TRBV7-9 to TRBJ2-7, with D perhaps TRBD2 (6 bases). This CDR3 comprises 15 residues. The germline V and J ends were trimmed by 2 bases and 7 bases, with 18 bases remaining between them. Germline V gene sequence: CDR1 SEHNR, CDR2 FQNEAQ (reference sequence). The CDR3 nucleotides read TGTGCCAGCAGCTTATGGGGACCTTGGAGCGGGGAGCAGTACTTC. This sequence encodes CASSLWGPWSGEQYF.

The chain is built from TRBV30 and TRBJ2-1, with D tentatively TRBD1 (6 bases). Germline assignment: CDR1 GTSNPN and CDR2 SVGIG (reference sequence). CDR3 length equals 13 residues. V lost 0 bases and J lost 8, with 11 bases in between. For the CDR3, the DNA is TGTGCCTGGAGTGTAAACAACAGGGATGAGCAGTTCTTC. Its translation: CAWSVNNRDEQFF.

The chain uses TRBV27 and TRBJ1-5; TRBD1 might be the D (6 bases). Germline V gene lookup returns CDR1 MNHEY and CDR2 SMNVEV (reference sequence). Trimming left V 10 bases short and J 5 bases short, with 18 bases between. The CDR3 loop spans 14 amino acids. The CDR3, as DNA: TGTGCCACACGACCGGGACAAAGGGATCAGCCCCAGCATTTT. Translating it yields CATRPGQRDQPQHF.

The chain couples TRBV7-2 to TRBJ2-5; TRBD1 is a possible D gene (5 bases). The ends were cut back, 5 bases at V and 1 base at J, with 11 bases in the middle. Per germline, CDR1 SGHTA and CDR2 FQGNSA. CDR3 size: 14 residues. Here the CDR3 DNA reads TGTGCCAGCAGCGAATCAGGGATCCAAGAGACCCAGTACTTC. Translating it yields CASSESGIQETQYF.

The genes are TRBV7-2 and TRBJ1-2, with D maybe TRBD1 (5 bases). CDR1 is SGHTA and CDR2 is FQGNSA in the germline V gene. V was trimmed by 3 bases and J by 7 bases, leaving 12 bases between them. The length of the CDR3 is 13 residues. CDR3 sequence (DNA): TGTGCCAGCAGCTTGGGAACAGGAGTTGGCTACACCTTC. Translation gives CASSLGTGVGYTF.

Remarks on this clone: At one end, the junction sequence differs from germline, possibly due to a read error. The gene calls are TRBV7-2 and TRBJ2-1, with 8 bases identical to TRBD2. The CDR3 consists of 11 residues. Germline V CDR1 and CDR2: SGHTA, FQGNSA. The CDR3: CASSLAGEQFF. CDR3 DNA: TGTGCCAGCAGCCTAGCGGGCGAGCAGTTCTTC.

This clone appeared a few times. The chain is built from TRBV5-8 and TRBJ2-1, with 13 bases that match TRBD2. Trimming at V came to 3 bases and at J to 9 bases, leaving 6 bases not matched to a gene. CDR3 length: 15 amino acids. Germline V gives CDR1 SGHTS, CDR2 YDEGEE. The CDR3 bases are TGTGCCAGCAGCTATAGGACTAGCGGGAGCGGTGAGCAGTTCTTC. Its protein is CASSYRTSGSGEQFF.

The chain links TRBV7-8 to TRBJ2-1; a weak D match, TRBD2 (6 bases). The V end was cut by 0 bases, the J end by 13 bases, with 16 bases between. This CDR3 contains 14 residues. Germline CDR1 is SGHVS and CDR2 is FQNEAQ. CDR3 region: CASSLAEGRPRQFF. The CDR3 bases are TGTGCCAGCAGCTTAGCGGAGGGGCGGCCAAGACAGTTCTTC.

This rearrangement joins TRBV2 to TRBJ2-3, with D unclear. V lost 6 bases and J 1 base, leaving 14 bases between the germline ends. The CDR3 is made up of 15 amino acids. Germline CDR1 SNHLY, CDR2 FYNNEI. For the CDR3, the DNA is TGTGCCAGCAGGCTCTCCCGGGTCGGCACAGATACGCAGTATTTT. Residues: CASRLSRVGTDTQYF.

The V gene is TRBV10-3, the J gene TRBJ2-3; 15 positions match TRBD2. V shed 4 bases, J shed 0 bases, and the junction held 11 bases outside the gene matches. CDR3 size: 20 residues. Germline CDR1 is ENHRY and CDR2 is SYGVKD. The CDR3: CAISGSNGTSGRPSTDTQYF. The CDR3 DNA sequence: TGTGCCATCAGTGGATCAAATGGGACTAGCGGGAGGCCTAGCACAGATACGCAGTATTTT.

The CDR3 loop is CSARSIGGSSYNEQFF. The CDR3 DNA reads as TGCAGCGCGCGCTCTATTGGGGGGAGCTCCTACAATGAGCAGTTCTTC. The chain joins TRBV29-1 to TRBJ2-1; possible D gene TRBD2, 6 bases. V was pared by 7 bases and J by 0 bases, with 19 bases between. From germline, CDR1 is SQVTM and CDR2 ANQGSEA. This CDR3 is built from 16 residues.

This clone was observed a single time. V and J are TRBV10-3 and TRBJ1-3; no clear D gene. V dropped 3 bases and J dropped 0 bases, with 12 bases sitting between them. Germline V gene sequence: CDR1 ENHRY, CDR2 SYGVKD. The CDR3 loop spans 16 amino acids. The CDR3 coding sequence is TGTGCCATCAGTGAACCCTATGCGAGCTCTGGAAACACCATATATTTT. Its protein is CAISEPYASSGNTIYF.

This chain connects TRBV4-2 to TRBJ1-5, with D unclear. This CDR3 comprises 15 residues. Germline values: CDR1 LGHNA, CDR2 YNFKEQ. The germline V and J ends were trimmed by 0 bases and 2 bases, with 8 bases remaining between them. The CDR3 loop is CASSQEYSRNQPQHF. CDR3 coding DNA: TGTGCCAGCAGCCAAGAGTACAGTCGCAATCAGCCCCAGCATTTT.

This clone turned up a few times. The V call is TRBV6-1, the J call TRBJ2-7; 14 nucleotides agree with TRBD2. This CDR3 has 16 residues. The germline V gene has CDR1 MNHNS and CDR2 SASEGT. V shed 0 bases and J 3 bases; nucleotides not matched to a gene: 1. The CDR3 spells CASSEAGLAGVYEQYF. The DNA for the CDR3 is TGTGCCAGCAGTGAAGCGGGACTAGCGGGAGTCTACGAGCAGTACTTC.

The chain employs TRBV11-2 and TRBJ1-1; 9 bases are shared with TRBD1. Germline V gene lookup returns CDR1 SGHAT and CDR2 FQNNGV. The J segment lost 4 bases and the V segment lost 5 bases, leaving 11 bases of the junction unmatched. The CDR3 runs 16 residues. As DNA, the CDR3 is TGTGCCAGCAGCGACCCCGGGACAGGGATTGGCACTGAAGCTTTCTTT. It specifies CASSDPGTGIGTEAFF. Combining the CDR3 with reference TRBV11-2 and TRBJ1-1 gives the whole variable domain EAGVAQSPRYKIIEKRQSVAFWCNPISGHATLYWYQQILGQGPKLLIQFQNNGVVDDSQLPKDRFSAERLKGVDSTLKIQPAKLEDSAVYLCASSDPGTGIGTEAFFGQGTRLTVV.

The rearrangement uses TRBV20-1 and TRBJ2-1, with TRBD1 matching over 9 bases. After removal of 3 bases from V and 9 bases from J, the junction contained 12 bases not matched to a gene. Per germline, CDR1 DFQATT and CDR2 SNEGSKA (reference sequence). The CDR3 length is 15 residues. Here the CDR3 DNA reads TGCAGTGCTAGTCGAGGGACAGGGAAGCGGGGTGAGCAGTTCTTC. This codes for CSASRGTGKRGEQFF.

The chain employs TRBV7-2 and TRBJ1-6; TRBD1 aligns across 7 bases. Germline V gene lookup returns CDR1 SGHTA and CDR2 FQGNSA. J lost 0 bases, V lost 6 bases, and 5 bases had no gene match. This CDR3 is 16 amino acids long. The CDR3 spells CASRSGGSSYNSPLHF. DNA of the CDR3: TGTGCCAGCAGATCAGGGGGGAGCTCCTATAATTCACCCCTCCACTTT.

The chain couples TRBV19 to TRBJ2-5; 8 nucleotides line up with TRBD1. Germline V CDR1 and CDR2: LNHDA, SQIVND (reference sequence). The junction had 12 bases not matched to a gene; V was cut back by 5 bases and J by 4 bases. The CDR3 sequence is 16 residues long. The CDR3 reads CASSVSIGTGGETQYF. The CDR3 DNA sequence: TGTGCCAGTAGTGTCTCAATCGGGACAGGAGGAGAGACCCAGTACTTC. The complete variable domain, with remaining parts taken from reference TRBV19 and TRBJ2-5, reads DGGITQSPKYLFRKEGQNVTLSCEQNLNHDAMYWYRQDPGQGLRLIYYSQIVNDFQKGDIAEGYSVSREKKESFPLTVTSAQKNPTAFYLCASSVSIGTGGETQYFGPGTRLLVL.

The chain has TRBV18 and TRBJ1-1, with 8 bases aligning to TRBD1. Germline CDR1 reads KGHSH; CDR2 reads LQKENI. CDR3 length: 16 amino acids. The V gene end was trimmed by 1 base and the J gene end by 1 base; junction bases not matched to a gene: 5. The CDR3 DNA sequence: TGTGCCAGCTCACCACTAAATGGACAGGGGAACACTGAAGCTTTCTTT. The encoded protein is CASSPLNGQGNTEAFF.

The chain has TRBV15 and TRBJ1-1, with 7 bases lining up with TRBD1. Germline V gene data show CDR1 as LNHNV and CDR2 as YYDKDF (reference sequence). V lost 1 base to trimming and J lost 5 bases; unmatched junction nucleotides: 7. The CDR3 spans 15 residues. CDR3 region: CATSRGGQGVTEAFF. CDR3 coding DNA: TGTGCCACCAGCAGAGGGGGCCAGGGGGTAACTGAAGCTTTCTTT.

This chain connects TRBV14 to TRBJ1-2; D possibly corresponds to TRBD1 (6 bases). This CDR3 comprises 14 residues. Trimming pared 1 base from V and 4 bases from J, leaving 10 bases between. The germline gives CDR1 SGHDN, CDR2 FVKESK. The CDR3 DNA is TGTGCCAGCAGCCAAGGGGACACCAGCTATGGCTACACCTTC. This encodes CASSQGDTSYGYTF.

The genes are TRBV5-1 and TRBJ2-3; 8 bases are shared with TRBD2. The CDR3 has 15 amino acids. J gave up 3 bases and V 2 bases, and 5 bases lay outside the gene matches. Germline CDR1 is SGHRS and CDR2 is YFSETQ. In DNA, the CDR3 is TGCGCCAGCAGCTTTGACGGACTAGCAACAGATACGCAGTATTTT. Protein sequence: CASSFDGLATDTQYF.

CDR3 coding DNA: TGTGCCAGCAGCAAAGGAGGGGGTACTGAAGCTTTCTTT. Translation gives CASSKGGGTEAFF. V is TRBV21-1 and J is TRBJ1-1; the table names TRBD1, a call not compared with the DNA. TRBV21-1 is given as a pseudogene. This CDR3 comprises 13 residues.

The chain links TRBV21-1 to TRBJ1-5; the table's D call, TRBD1, was not checked against the DNA. TRBV21-1 is annotated as a pseudogene. CDR3 length equals 15 residues. CDR3 region: CASSKNRGPNQPQHF. In DNA form, the CDR3 reads TGTGCCAGCAGCAAAAACAGGGGCCCCAATCAGCCCCAGCATTTT.

The chain has TRBV7-9 and TRBJ2-7; tentative D call: TRBD2 (5 bases). The CDR3 loop spans 15 amino acids. V dropped 6 bases and J dropped 0 bases, with 15 bases sitting between them. Germline V gene data show CDR1 as SEHNR and CDR2 as FQNEAQ (reference sequence). The CDR3 region is CASRLAVGLSYEQYF. CDR3 in DNA: TGTGCCAGCAGGCTAGCCGTCGGACTCTCCTACGAGCAGTACTTC.

The chain carries TRBV25-1 and TRBJ1-3; D remains unclear. CDR1 is MGHDK and CDR2 is SYGVNS in the germline V gene. The CDR3 is 14 amino acids. Deletions cut 4 bases from V and 0 bases from J, with 7 bases between. CDR3 in DNA: TGTGCCAGCAGTGCCCAGTCCTCTGGAAACACCATATATTTT. It encodes CASSAQSSGNTIYF.

As regards this clone: This sample includes further DNA sequences coding for the same CDR3. V is TRBV6-2 or TRBV6-3 and J is TRBJ2-1, with 9 bases lining up with TRBD2. The CDR3 length is 16 residues. V lost 6 bases to trimming and J lost 1 base; unmatched junction nucleotides: 7. The germline CDR1 and CDR2 sequences are MNHEY and SVGEGT. CDR3 sequence: CASSSRLAGSYNEQFF. Written as DNA, the CDR3 is TGTGCCAGCAGCTCTCGGCTAGCGGGGTCCTACAATGAGCAGTTCTTC.

The chain joins TRBV5-1 to TRBJ2-1; 9 positions match TRBD2. The CDR3 contains 17 residues. Germline CDR1 reads SGHRS; CDR2 reads YFSETQ. The ends lost 5 bases at V and 0 bases at J; junction bases unmatched: 9. The CDR3 region is CASRAGTSFFSYNEQFF. The DNA of the CDR3 is TGCGCCAGCAGGGCCGGGACTAGCTTCTTCTCCTACAATGAGCAGTTCTTC. Full variable domain (rest looked up from reference TRBV5-1 and TRBJ2-1): KAGVTQTPRYLIKTRGQQVTLSCSPISGHRSVSWYQQTPGQGLQFLFEYFSETQRNKGNFPGRFSGRQFSNSRSEMNVSTLELGDSALYLCASRAGTSFFSYNEQFFGPGTRLTVL.

This clone was observed once. The chain uses TRBV10-3 and TRBJ2-7; 13 nucleotides match TRBD2. The CDR3 runs 15 residues. Trimming cost V 5 bases and J 1 base; bases outside gene matches: 2. Germline V lookup: CDR1 ENHRY, CDR2 SYGVKD. The CDR3 bases are TGTGCCATCAGTATGGGACTAGCGGGATCCTACGAGCAGTACTTC. It translates to CAISMGLAGSYEQYF.

This chain connects TRBV18 to TRBJ2-6; weak D call: TRBD1 (6 bases). The CDR3 totals 16 residues. Trimming stripped 5 bases from V and 4 bases from J, with 15 bases between. The germline V gene encodes CDR1 KGHSH and CDR2 LQKENI. CDR3 nucleotides: TGTGCCAGCTCAGCCCCAGGGGCGAGAGGGGCCAACGTCCTGACTTTC. It yields the protein CASSAPGARGANVLTF. Looking up the rest from reference TRBV18 and TRBJ2-6 gives the full variable domain: NAGVMQNPRHLVRRRGQEARLRCSPMKGHSHVYWYRQLPEEGLKFMVYLQKENIIDESGMPKERFSAEFPKEGPSILRIQQVVRGDSAAYFCASSAPGARGANVLTFGAGSRLTVL.

This clone was seen just once. The J gene is TRBJ1-5, the V gene TRBV7-3; weak D call: TRBD1 (6 bases). Germline CDR1 reads SGHTA; CDR2 reads FQGTGA. V was shortened by 6 bases and J by 3 bases, with 15 bases between the two germline ends. There are 15 residues in the CDR3. CDR3 nucleotides: TGTGCCAGCAGTTTGGACAGCGGATTCAATCAGCCCCAGCATTTT. Encoded protein: CASSLDSGFNQPQHF.

The V call is TRBV28, the J call TRBJ2-7; 8 nucleotides align to TRBD1. This CDR3 has 15 amino acids. Trimming cost V 4 bases and J 4 bases; bases outside gene matches: 9. Germline assignment: CDR1 MDHEN and CDR2 SYDVKM. The CDR3 loop is CASSSPRRGRYEQYF. The CDR3 nucleotides are TGTGCCAGCAGTTCCCCTCGCAGGGGGCGATACGAGCAGTACTTC.